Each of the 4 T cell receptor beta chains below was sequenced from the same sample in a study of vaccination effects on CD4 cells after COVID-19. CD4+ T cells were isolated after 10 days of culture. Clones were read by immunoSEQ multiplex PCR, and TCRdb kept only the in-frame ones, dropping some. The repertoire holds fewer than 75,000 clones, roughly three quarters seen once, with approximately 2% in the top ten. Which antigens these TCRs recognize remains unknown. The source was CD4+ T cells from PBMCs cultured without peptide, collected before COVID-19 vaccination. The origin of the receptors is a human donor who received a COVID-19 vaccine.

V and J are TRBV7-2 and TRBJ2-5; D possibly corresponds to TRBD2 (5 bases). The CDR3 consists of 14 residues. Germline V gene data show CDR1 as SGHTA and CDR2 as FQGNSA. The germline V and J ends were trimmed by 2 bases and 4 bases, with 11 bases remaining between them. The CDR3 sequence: CASSLSGWRETQYF. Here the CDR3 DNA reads TGTGCCAGCAGCTTATCGGGGTGGCGAGAGACCCAGTACTTC.

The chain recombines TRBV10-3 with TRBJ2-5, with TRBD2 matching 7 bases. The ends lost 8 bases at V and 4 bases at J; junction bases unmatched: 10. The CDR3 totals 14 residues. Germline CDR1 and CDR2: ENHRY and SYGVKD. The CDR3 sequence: CAIRRGGVGETQYF. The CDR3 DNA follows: TGTGCCATCCGTAGGGGAGGGGTGGGAGAGACCCAGTACTTC.

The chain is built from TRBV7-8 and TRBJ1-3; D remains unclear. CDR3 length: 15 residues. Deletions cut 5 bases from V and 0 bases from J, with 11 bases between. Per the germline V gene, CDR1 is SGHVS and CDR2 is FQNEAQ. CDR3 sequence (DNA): TGTGCCAGCAGCCCAGATACAAGCTCTGGAAACACCATATATTTT. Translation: CASSPDTSSGNTIYF.

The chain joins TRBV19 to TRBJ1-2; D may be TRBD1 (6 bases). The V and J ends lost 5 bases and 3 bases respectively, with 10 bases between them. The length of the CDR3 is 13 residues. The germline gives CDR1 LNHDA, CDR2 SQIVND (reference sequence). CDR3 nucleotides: TGTGCCAGTAGTTCCTGGACAGACTATGGCTACACCTTC. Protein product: CASSSWTDYGYTF.